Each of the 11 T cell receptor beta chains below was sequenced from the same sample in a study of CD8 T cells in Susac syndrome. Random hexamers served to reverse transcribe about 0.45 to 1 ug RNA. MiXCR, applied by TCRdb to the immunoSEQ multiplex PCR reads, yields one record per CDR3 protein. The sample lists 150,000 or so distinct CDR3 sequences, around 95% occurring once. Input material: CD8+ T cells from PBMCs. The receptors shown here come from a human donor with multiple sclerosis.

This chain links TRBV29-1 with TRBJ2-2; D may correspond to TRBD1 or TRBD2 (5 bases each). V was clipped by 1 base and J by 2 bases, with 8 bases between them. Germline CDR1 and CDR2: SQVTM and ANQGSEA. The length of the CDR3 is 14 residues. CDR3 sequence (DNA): TGCAGCGTTGAAGGGGACCCTAACACCGGGGAGCTGTTTTTT. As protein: CSVEGDPNTGELFF.

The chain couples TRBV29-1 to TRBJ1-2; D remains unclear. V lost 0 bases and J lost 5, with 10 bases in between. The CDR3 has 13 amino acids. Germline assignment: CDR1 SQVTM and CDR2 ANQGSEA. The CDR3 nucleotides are TGCAGCGTTGAAGATGCGACACTATATGGCTACACCTTC. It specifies CSVEDATLYGYTF.

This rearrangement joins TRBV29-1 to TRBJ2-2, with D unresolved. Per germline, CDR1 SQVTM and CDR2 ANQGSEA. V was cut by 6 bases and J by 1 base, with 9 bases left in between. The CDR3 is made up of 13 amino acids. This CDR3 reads CSVRLENTGELFF. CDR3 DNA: TGCAGCGTCCGTTTGGAGAACACCGGGGAGCTGTTTTTT.

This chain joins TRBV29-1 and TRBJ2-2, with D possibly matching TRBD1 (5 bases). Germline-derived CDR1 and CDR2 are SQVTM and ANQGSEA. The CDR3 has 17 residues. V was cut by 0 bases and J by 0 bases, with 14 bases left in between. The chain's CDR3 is CSVEDPIQDANTGELFF. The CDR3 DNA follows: TGCAGCGTTGAAGATCCTATACAGGACGCGAACACCGGGGAGCTGTTTTTT.

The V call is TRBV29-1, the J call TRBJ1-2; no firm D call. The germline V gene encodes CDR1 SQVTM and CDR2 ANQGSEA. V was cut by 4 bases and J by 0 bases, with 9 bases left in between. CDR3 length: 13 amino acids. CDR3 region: CSVVGEANYGYTF. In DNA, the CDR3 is TGCAGCGTTGTCGGTGAAGCTAACTATGGCTACACCTTC. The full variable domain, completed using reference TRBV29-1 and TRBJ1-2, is SAVISQKPSRDICQRGTSLTIQCQVDSQVTMMFWYRQQPGQSLTLIATANQGSEATYESGFVIDKFPISRPNLTFSTLTVSNMSPEDSSIYLCSVVGEANYGYTFGSGTRLTVV.

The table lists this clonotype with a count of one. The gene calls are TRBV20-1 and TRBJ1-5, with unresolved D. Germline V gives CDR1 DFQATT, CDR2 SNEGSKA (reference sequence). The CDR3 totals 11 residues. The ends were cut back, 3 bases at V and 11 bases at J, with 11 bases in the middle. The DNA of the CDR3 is TGCAGTGCTAGGTTTACCGGAGCCCAGCATTTT. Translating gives CSARFTGAQHF.

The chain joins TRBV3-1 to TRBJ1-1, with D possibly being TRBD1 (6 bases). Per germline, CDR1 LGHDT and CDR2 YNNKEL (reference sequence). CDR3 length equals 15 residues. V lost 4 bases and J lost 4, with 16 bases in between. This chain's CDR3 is CASSPRGGLSTEAFF. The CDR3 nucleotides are TGTGCCAGCAGCCCAAGGGGGGGCCTGAGCACTGAAGCTTTCTTT.

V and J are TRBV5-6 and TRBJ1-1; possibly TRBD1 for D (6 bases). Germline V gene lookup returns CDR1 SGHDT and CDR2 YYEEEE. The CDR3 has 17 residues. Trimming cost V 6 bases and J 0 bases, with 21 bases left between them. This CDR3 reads CASTPSDRGVMNTEAFF. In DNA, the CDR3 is TGTGCCAGCACCCCATCGGACAGAGGAGTCATGAACACTGAAGCTTTCTTT.

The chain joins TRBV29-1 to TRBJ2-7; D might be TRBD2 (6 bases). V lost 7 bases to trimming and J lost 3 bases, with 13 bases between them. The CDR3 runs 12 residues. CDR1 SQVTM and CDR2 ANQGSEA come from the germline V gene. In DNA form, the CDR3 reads TGCAGCGCAACCCTGGGGGGCTACGAGCAGTACTTC. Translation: CSATLGGYEQYF.

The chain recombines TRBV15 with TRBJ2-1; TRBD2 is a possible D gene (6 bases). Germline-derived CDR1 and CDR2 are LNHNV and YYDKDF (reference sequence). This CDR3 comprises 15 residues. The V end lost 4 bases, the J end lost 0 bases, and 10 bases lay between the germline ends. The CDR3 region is CATSTGLDSYNEQFF. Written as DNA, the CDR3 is TGTGCCACCAGCACGGGACTGGACTCCTACAATGAGCAGTTCTTC.

CDR3 bases: TGTGCCAGCAGTGGGGGACAGATCTATGGCTACACCTTC. Residues: CASSGGQIYGYTF. The chain has TRBV12-3 or TRBV12-4 and TRBJ1-2; 7 bases match TRBD1. Losses at the gene ends were 5 bases for V and 4 bases for J; bases not matched to a gene: 4. CDR3 size: 13 residues.